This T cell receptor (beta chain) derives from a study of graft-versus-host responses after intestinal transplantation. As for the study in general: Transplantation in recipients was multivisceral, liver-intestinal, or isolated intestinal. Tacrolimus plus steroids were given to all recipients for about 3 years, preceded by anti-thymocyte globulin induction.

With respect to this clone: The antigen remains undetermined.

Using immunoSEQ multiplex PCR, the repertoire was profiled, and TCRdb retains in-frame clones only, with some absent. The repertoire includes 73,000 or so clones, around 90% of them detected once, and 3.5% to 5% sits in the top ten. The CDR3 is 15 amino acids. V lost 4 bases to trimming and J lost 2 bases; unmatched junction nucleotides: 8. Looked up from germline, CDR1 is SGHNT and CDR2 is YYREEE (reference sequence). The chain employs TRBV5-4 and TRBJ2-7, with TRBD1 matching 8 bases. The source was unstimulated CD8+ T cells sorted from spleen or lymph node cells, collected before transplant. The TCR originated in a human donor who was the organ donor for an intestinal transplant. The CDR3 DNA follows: TGTGCCAGCAGCGTCCGGGACAGGAGGGCCTACGAGCAGTACGTC. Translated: CASSVRDRRAYEQYV.